This TCR beta chain was obtained from a study of T cell changes during pregnancy in multiple sclerosis. Data came from immunoSEQ multiplex PCR; TCRdb stores just in-frame clones and leaves some out. The sample holds 40,000 or so clones, over 80% seen once. Germline assignment: CDR1 MNHNS and CDR2 SASEGT. The CDR3 runs to 16 residues. The ends lost 4 bases at V and 10 bases at J; junction bases unmatched: 14. The specimen was CD8+ T cells from peripheral blood mononuclear cells, collected before pregnancy. The TCR comes from a female donor with multiple sclerosis, enrolled in a pregnancy study. The V gene is TRBV6-1, the J gene TRBJ1-1; 11 bases are a match to TRBD1. The CDR3: CASSVTPGQGGDRAFF. CDR3 sequence (DNA): TGTGCCAGCAGTGTTACACCGGGACAGGGGGGGGATAGAGCTTTCTTT.